The clone carrying this TCR beta chain was seen a few times. This sample stems from a study of T cells in Graves' hyperthyroidism and ophthalmopathy. RNA transcripts served as the template for amplifying TCR beta CDR3 regions. HTBI primers were used for first-round RT-PCR of the TCR CDR3. TCRdb re-called the multiplex PCR reads through MiXCR, storing one row per CDR3 protein. Of roughly 600,000 distinct CDR3 sequences listed, roughly 15% are singletons. Germline CDR1 reads LNHDA; CDR2 reads SQIVND (reference sequence). The V and J ends lost 3 bases and 2 bases respectively, with 5 bases between them. The CDR3 loop spans 13 amino acids.

Source material: blood. The chain joins TRBV19 to TRBJ1-5; no reliable D call. This TCR came from a woman between 45 and 65 years old with Graves' ophthalmopathy. The CDR3 spells CASSISGNQPQHF. CDR3 DNA: TGTGCCAGTAGTATCTCGGGCAATCAGCCCCAGCATTTT. The full variable domain, its missing parts supplied by reference TRBV19 and TRBJ1-5, is DGGITQSPKYLFRKEGQNVTLSCEQNLNHDAMYWYRQDPGQGLRLIYYSQIVNDFQKGDIAEGYSVSREKKESFPLTVTSAQKNPTAFYLCASSISGNQPQHFGDGTRLSIL.